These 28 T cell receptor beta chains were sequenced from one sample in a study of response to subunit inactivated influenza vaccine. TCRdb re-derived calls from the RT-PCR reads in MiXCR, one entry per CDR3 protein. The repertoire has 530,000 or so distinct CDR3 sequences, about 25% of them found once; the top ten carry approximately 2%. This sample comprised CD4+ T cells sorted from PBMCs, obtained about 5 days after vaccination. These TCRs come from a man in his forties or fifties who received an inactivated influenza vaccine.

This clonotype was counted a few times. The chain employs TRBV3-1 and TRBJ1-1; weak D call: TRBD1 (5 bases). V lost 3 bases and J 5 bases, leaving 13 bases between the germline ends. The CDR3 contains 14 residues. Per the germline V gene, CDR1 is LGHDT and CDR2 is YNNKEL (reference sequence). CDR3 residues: CASSHMNGGTEAFF. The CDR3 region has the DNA TGTGCCAGCAGCCACATGAACGGGGGTACTGAAGCTTTCTTT.

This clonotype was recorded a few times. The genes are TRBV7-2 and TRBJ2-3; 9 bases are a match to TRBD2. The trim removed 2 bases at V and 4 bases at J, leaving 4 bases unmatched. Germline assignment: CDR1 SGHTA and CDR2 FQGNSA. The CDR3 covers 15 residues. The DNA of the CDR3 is TGTGCCAGCAGCTTATGGGCGGGGGGGTCAGATACGCAGTATTTT. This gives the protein CASSLWAGGSDTQYF.

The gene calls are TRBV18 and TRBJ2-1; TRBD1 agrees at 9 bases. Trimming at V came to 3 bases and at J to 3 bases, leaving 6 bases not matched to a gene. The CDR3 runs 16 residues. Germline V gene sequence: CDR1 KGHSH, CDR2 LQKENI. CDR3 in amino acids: CASSPPGTGIYNEQFF. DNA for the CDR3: TGTGCCAGCTCACCTCCTGGGACAGGGATCTACAATGAGCAGTTCTTC.

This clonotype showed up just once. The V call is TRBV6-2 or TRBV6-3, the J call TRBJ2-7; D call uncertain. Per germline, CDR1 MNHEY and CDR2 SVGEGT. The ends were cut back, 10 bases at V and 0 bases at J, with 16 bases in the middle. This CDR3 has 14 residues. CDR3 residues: CATAPPRSSYEQYF. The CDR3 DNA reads TGTGCCACCGCCCCCCCCCGGAGCTCCTACGAGCAGTACTTC.

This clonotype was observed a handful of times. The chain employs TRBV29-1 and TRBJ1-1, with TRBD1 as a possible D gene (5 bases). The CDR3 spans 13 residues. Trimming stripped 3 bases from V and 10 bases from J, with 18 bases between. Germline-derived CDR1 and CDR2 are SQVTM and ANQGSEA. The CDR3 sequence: CSVDRDFSTGAFF. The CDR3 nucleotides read TGCAGCGTTGACAGGGATTTTTCGACCGGAGCTTTCTTT.

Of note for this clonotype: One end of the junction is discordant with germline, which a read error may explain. CDR3 sequence (DNA): TGCAGCGTTGTACAGGGGTTCACTGAAGCTTACTTT. Translating gives CSVVQGFTEAYF. This chain links TRBV29-1 with TRBJ1-1; the match to TRBD1 covers 7 bases. This CDR3 is built from 12 residues. Germline V gene sequence: CDR1 SQVTM, CDR2 ANQGSEA. Full variable domain (remainder filled in from reference TRBV29-1 and TRBJ1-1): SAVISQKPSRDICQRGTSLTIQCQVDSQVTMMFWYRQQPGQSLTLIATANQGSEATYESGFVIDKFPISRPNLTFSTLTVSNMSPEDSSIYLCSVVQGFTEAYFGQGTRLTVV.

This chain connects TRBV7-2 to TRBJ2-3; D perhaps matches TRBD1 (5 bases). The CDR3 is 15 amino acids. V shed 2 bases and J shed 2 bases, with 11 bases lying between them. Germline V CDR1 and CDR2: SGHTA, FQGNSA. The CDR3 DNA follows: TGTGCCAGCAGCTTAAAGCTCAGGGTCACAGATACGCAGTATTTT. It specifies CASSLKLRVTDTQYF.

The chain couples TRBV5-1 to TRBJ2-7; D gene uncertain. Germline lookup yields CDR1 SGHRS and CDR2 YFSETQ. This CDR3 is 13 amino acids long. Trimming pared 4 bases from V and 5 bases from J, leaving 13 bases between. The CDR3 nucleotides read TGCGCCAGCAGCGTAAGACCCGGTGACGAGCAGTACTTC. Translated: CASSVRPGDEQYF. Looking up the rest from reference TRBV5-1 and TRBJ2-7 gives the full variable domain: KAGVTQTPRYLIKTRGQQVTLSCSPISGHRSVSWYQQTPGQGLQFLFEYFSETQRNKGNFPGRFSGRQFSNSRSEMNVSTLELGDSALYLCASSVRPGDEQYFGPGTRLTVT.

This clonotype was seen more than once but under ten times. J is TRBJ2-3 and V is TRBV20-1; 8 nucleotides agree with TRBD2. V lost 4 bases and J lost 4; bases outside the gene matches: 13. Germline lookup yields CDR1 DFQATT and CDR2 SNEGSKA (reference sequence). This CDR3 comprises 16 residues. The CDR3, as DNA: TGCAGTGCTACCCTCTTCGGGACTAGTCATGCAGATACGCAGTATTTT. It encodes CSATLFGTSHADTQYF.

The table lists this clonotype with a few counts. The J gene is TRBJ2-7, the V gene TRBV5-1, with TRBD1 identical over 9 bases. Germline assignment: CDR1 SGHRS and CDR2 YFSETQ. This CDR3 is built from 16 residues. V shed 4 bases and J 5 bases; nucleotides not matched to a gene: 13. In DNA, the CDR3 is TGCGCCAGCAGCCGCCAGATTGGGACAGGGAAGAACGAGCAGTACTTC. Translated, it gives CASSRQIGTGKNEQYF. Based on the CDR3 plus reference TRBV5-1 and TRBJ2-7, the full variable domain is KAGVTQTPRYLIKTRGQQVTLSCSPISGHRSVSWYQQTPGQGLQFLFEYFSETQRNKGNFPGRFSGRQFSNSRSEMNVSTLELGDSALYLCASSRQIGTGKNEQYFGPGTRLTVT.

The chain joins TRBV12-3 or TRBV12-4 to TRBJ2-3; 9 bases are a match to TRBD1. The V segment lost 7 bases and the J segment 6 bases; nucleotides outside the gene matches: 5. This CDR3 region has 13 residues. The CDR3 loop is CASKGQGLDTQYF. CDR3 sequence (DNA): TGTGCCAGCAAAGGACAGGGGCTGGATACGCAGTATTTT.

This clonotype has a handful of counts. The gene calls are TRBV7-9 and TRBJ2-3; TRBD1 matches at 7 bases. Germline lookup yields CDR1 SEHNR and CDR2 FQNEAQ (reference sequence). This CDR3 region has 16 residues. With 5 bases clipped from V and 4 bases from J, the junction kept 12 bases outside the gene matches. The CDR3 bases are TGTGCCAGCAGCACCCCCCTGACAGGGTCGGCAGATACGCAGTATTTT. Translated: CASSTPLTGSADTQYF.

The CDR3 region is CASTRQGYEQFF. CDR3 nucleotides: TGTGCCAGCACTCGACAGGGATATGAGCAGTTCTTC. The V gene is TRBV12-3 or TRBV12-4, the J gene TRBJ2-1; 7 bases match TRBD1. The CDR3 spans 12 residues. The J segment lost 8 bases and the V segment lost 7 bases, leaving 5 bases of the junction unmatched.

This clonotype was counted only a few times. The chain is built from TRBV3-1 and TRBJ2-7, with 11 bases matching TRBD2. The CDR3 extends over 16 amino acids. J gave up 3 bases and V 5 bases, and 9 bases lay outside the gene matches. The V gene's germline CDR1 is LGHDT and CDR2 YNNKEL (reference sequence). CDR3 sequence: CASSSETSGGGYEQYF. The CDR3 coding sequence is TGTGCCAGCAGCTCAGAAACTAGCGGGGGAGGCTACGAGCAGTACTTC.

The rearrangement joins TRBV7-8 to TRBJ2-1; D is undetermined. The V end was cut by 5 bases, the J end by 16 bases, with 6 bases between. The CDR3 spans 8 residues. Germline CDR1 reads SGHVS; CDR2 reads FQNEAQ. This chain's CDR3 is CASSGPFF. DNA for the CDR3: TGTGCCAGCAGCGGTCCATTCTTC.

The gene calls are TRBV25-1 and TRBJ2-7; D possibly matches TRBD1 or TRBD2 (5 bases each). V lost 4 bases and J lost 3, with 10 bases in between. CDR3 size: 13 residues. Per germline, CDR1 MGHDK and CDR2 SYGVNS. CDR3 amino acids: CASSAGAFYEQYF. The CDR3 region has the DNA TGTGCCAGCAGTGCCGGGGCCTTCTACGAGCAGTACTTC.

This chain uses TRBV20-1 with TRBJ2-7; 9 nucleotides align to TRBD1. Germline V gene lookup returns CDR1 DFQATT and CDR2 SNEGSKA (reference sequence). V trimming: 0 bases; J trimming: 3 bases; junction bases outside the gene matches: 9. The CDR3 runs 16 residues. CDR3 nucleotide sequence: TGCAGTGCTAGAGACCCTAGACAGGGGGATATCTACGAGCAGTACTTC. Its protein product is CSARDPRQGDIYEQYF.

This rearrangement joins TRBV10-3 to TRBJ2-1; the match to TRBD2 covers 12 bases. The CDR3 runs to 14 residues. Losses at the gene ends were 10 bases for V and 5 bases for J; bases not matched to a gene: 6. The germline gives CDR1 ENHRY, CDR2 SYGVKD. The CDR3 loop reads CASGTSGQNNEQFF. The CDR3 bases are TGTGCCAGCGGGACTAGCGGGCAAAACAATGAGCAGTTCTTC.

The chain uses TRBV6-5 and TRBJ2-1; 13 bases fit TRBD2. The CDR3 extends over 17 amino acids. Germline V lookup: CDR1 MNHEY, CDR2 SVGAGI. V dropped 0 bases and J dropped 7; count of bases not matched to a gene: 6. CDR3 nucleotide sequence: TGTGCCAGCAGTTACTCGATGGGACTAGCGGGGTTGAATGAGCAGTTCTTC. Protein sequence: CASSYSMGLAGLNEQFF.

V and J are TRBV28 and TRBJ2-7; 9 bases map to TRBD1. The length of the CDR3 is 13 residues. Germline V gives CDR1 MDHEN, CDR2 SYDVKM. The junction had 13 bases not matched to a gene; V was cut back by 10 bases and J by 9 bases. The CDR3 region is CATAGQGIMVQYF. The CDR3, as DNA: TGTGCCACTGCGGGACAGGGTATTATGGTGCAGTACTTC.

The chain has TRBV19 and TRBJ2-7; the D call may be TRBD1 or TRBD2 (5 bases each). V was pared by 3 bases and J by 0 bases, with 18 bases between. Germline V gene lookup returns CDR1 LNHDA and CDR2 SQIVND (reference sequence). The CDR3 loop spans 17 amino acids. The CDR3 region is CASSIGPGRASSYEQYF. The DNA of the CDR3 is TGTGCCAGTAGTATTGGGCCGGGACGTGCAAGCTCCTACGAGCAGTACTTC.

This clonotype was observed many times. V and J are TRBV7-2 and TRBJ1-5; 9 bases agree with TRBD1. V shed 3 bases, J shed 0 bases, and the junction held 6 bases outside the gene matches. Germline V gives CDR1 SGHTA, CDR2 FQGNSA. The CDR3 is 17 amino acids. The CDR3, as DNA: TGTGCCAGCAGCTTGGTTGGGACAGGGTATAGCAATCAGCCCCAGCATTTT. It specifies CASSLVGTGYSNQPQHF. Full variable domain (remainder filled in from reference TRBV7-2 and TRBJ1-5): GAGVSQSPSNKVTEKGKDVELRCDPISGHTALYWYRQSLGQGLEFLIYFQGNSAPDKSGLPSDRFSAERTGGSVSTLTIQRTQQEDSAVYLCASSLVGTGYSNQPQHFGDGTRLSIL.

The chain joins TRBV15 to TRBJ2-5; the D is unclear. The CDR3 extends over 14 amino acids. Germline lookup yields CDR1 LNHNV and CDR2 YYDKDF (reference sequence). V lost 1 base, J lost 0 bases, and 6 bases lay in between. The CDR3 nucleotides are TGTGCCACCAGCAGAGTCACGAACCAAGAGACCCAGTACTTC. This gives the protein CATSRVTNQETQYF.

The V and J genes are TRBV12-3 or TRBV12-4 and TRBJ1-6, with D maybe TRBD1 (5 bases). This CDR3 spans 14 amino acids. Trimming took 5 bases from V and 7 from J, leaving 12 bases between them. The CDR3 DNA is TGTGCCAGCAGTACCGGCAGGGAGAATTCACCCCTCCACTTT. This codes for CASSTGRENSPLHF.

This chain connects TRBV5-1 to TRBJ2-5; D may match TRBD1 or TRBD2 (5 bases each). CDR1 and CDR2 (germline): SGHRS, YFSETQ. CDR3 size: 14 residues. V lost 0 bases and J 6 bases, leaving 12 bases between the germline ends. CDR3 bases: TGCGCCAGCAGCTTGGGGCCTAGGGGACAGACCCAGTACTTC. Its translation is CASSLGPRGQTQYF.

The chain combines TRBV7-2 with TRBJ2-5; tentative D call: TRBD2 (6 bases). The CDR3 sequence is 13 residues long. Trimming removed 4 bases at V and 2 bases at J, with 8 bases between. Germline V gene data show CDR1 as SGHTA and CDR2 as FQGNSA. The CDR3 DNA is TGTGCCAGCAGCTCGGGAGTTCAAGAGACCCAGTACTTC. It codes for CASSSGVQETQYF.

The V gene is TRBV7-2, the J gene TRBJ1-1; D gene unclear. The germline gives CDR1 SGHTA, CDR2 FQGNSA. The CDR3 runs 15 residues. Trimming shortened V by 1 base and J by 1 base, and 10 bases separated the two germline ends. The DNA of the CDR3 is TGTGCCAGCAGCTTAGGGGGATGGGCGAACACTGAAGCTTTCTTT. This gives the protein CASSLGGWANTEAFF.

This chain's CDR3 is CSARPGLAGIDTQYF. The CDR3 DNA follows: TGCAGTGCTAGGCCGGGACTAGCGGGGATTGATACGCAGTATTTT. The chain links TRBV20-1 to TRBJ2-3; 13 nucleotides line up with TRBD2. With V trimmed by 3 bases and J by 6 bases, 6 bases remained unmatched. This CDR3 has 15 amino acids. Germline V gene lookup returns CDR1 DFQATT and CDR2 SNEGSKA (reference sequence).